Below are 25 T cell receptor beta chains sequenced from a single sample in a study of a mutant IDH1 vaccine in newly diagnosed glioma (dated by TCRdb to the early 2020s). The meaning of the sample's time point label: week 35, safety follow-up. A 20-mer mutant IDH1 peptide at 300 micrograms in Montanide made up each vaccine dose, which was injected subcutaneously together with topical imiquimod. Receptors were amplified or captured by the immunoSEQ multiplex PCR assay. The table was pulled from immuneACCESS by TCRdb, which kept in-frame rearrangements only. Such tables lose some clones; where checked, under half of the loss comes from unresolved V genes, and the rest has no known cause. This sample gives 73,000 or so clones in total; more than 70% of them show up just once. Clones ranked in the top ten supply more than 10% of the sample. What these receptors recognize is not known. The sample here was PBMCs, taken from a glioma patient whose treatment included an IDH1 peptide vaccine. The origin of the receptors is a man between 18 and 29 years old with glioma.

The CDR3 DNA follows: TGTGCCAGCAGTCCCCCCAAGACAGGGGGCCTCGAGCAGTACTTC. Protein product: CASSPPKTGGLEQYF. J is TRBJ2-7 and V is TRBV6-5; 10 nucleotides align to TRBD1. V gave up 5 bases and J gave up 6 bases; unmatched junction bases: 10. CDR3 size: 15 residues. Germline CDR1 is MNHEY and CDR2 is SVGAGI.

In regard to this clone: The germline gene is not matched at one end of the junction; a read error may be the cause. The V gene is TRBV10-2, the J gene TRBJ2-2; the D gene is possibly TRBD2 (6 bases). Germline CDR1 and CDR2: WSHSY and SAAADI. This CDR3 has 11 residues. CDR3 sequence: CASSGVGEVFF. Here the CDR3 DNA reads TGCGCCAGCAGTGGGGTAGGGGAGGTGTTTTTT.

V usage is TRBV28 and J usage is TRBJ1-2; 8 nucleotides match TRBD1. V shed 5 bases, J shed 7 bases, and the junction held 6 bases outside the gene matches. Germline V gene sequence: CDR1 MDHEN, CDR2 SYDVKM. The CDR3 is 13 amino acids. The CDR3 nucleotides read TGTGCCAGCAGTCCCGGACAGGGAGGTGGCTACACCTTC. Its translation is CASSPGQGGGYTF.

This rearrangement joins TRBV5-1 to TRBJ2-1; D perhaps matches TRBD1 (5 bases). Trimming removed 3 bases from V and 10 bases from J, with 8 bases in between. The CDR3 spans 11 residues. The germline CDR1 and CDR2 sequences are SGHRS and YFSETQ. CDR3 in amino acids: CASSWGGEQFF. DNA of the CDR3: TGCGCCAGCAGCTGGGGCGGAGAGCAGTTCTTC.

For this clone: A read error may account for a junction end that differs from germline. The chain employs TRBV30 and TRBJ1-1; D possibly corresponds to TRBD1 (5 bases). CDR3 length: 12 amino acids. Looked up from germline, CDR1 is GTSNPN and CDR2 is SVGIG (reference sequence). The CDR3 bases are TGTGCCTGGGGTGTGGGGGGGGCTGAAGCTTTCTTT. This sequence encodes CAWGVGGAEAFF.

The chain links TRBV5-6 to TRBJ1-2, with unresolved D. Germline V gene data show CDR1 as SGHDT and CDR2 as YYEEEE. Trimming removed 0 bases at V and 8 bases at J, with 17 bases between. The CDR3 is 15 amino acids. The CDR3 reads CASSLAWEEVGGYTF. The CDR3, as DNA: TGTGCCAGCAGCTTGGCTTGGGAGGAAGTCGGCGGCTACACCTTC.

J is TRBJ1-2 and V is TRBV6-1; 12 bases fit TRBD1. Trimming at V came to 6 bases and at J to 4 bases, leaving 3 bases not matched to a gene. Per germline, CDR1 MNHNS and CDR2 SASEGT. The CDR3 has 14 residues. The CDR3 spells CASRGQGAVYGYTF. The CDR3 bases are TGTGCCAGCAGGGGACAGGGGGCCGTCTATGGCTACACCTTC.

CDR3 amino acids: CASSFIYEQYF. The CDR3 nucleotides read TGTGCCAGCAGCTTCATCTACGAGCAGTACTTC. The chain employs TRBV7-9 and TRBJ2-7; D unresolved. CDR1 is SEHNR, CDR2 FQNEAQ, per germline (reference sequence). V lost 3 bases and J 3 bases, leaving 3 bases between the germline ends. The CDR3 is made up of 11 amino acids.

This clone was recorded only once. This sequence joins TRBV28 and TRBJ1-3; D gene uncertain. Trimming took 8 bases from V and 2 from J, leaving 10 bases between them. CDR1 and CDR2 (germline): MDHEN, SYDVKM. The CDR3 contains 13 residues. CDR3 DNA: TGTGCCAGCGAGGCGCCTCCTGGAAACACCATATATTTT. Protein sequence: CASEAPPGNTIYF.

The V and J genes are TRBV27 and TRBJ2-7; D perhaps matches TRBD2 (5 bases). CDR3 length: 14 amino acids. V lost 5 bases and J 3 bases, leaving 14 bases between the germline ends. Germline V gene data show CDR1 as MNHEY and CDR2 as SMNVEV (reference sequence). The CDR3 here is CASSPREQNYEQYF. For the CDR3, the DNA is TGTGCCAGCAGTCCCCGGGAACAGAACTACGAGCAGTACTTC.

This clone was observed a single time. The chain joins TRBV11-2 to TRBJ2-5; the match to TRBD1 covers 7 bases. The CDR3 sequence is 17 residues long. The V gene end was trimmed by 4 bases and the J gene end by 0 bases; junction bases not matched to a gene: 11. The germline CDR1 and CDR2 sequences are SGHAT and FQNNGV. This chain's CDR3 is CASSSPDRLPHQETQYF. The CDR3 DNA follows: TGTGCCAGCAGCTCTCCGGACAGGCTCCCTCACCAAGAGACCCAGTACTTC.

This clone has only one observation. The chain carries TRBV11-2 and TRBJ1-1; D is unresolved. This CDR3 spans 12 amino acids. V was pared by 5 bases and J by 3 bases, with 7 bases between. Germline lookup yields CDR1 SGHAT and CDR2 FQNNGV. DNA of the CDR3: TGTGCCAGCAGCCGATGGGACACTGAAGCTTTCTTT. It yields the protein CASSRWDTEAFF.

This chain's CDR3 is CASSYRDRVQETQYF. CDR3 in DNA: TGTGCCAGCAGTTACCGGGACAGGGTCCAAGAGACCCAGTACTTC. The genes are TRBV6-5 and TRBJ2-5, with 9 nucleotides matching TRBD1. The length of the CDR3 is 15 residues. Germline V gene lookup returns CDR1 MNHEY and CDR2 SVGAGI. Trimming removed 2 bases from V and 1 base from J; junction bases left unmatched: 2.

The V gene is TRBV19, the J gene TRBJ1-1; a possible D gene is TRBD1 (5 bases). Germline assignment: CDR1 LNHDA and CDR2 SQIVND (reference sequence). The V end lost 4 bases, the J end lost 7 bases, and 13 bases lay between the germline ends. The CDR3 sequence is 13 residues long. The DNA for the CDR3 is TGTGCCAGTAGTAAGGACATGGGGGGTGAAGCTTTCTTT. Amino acid sequence: CASSKDMGGEAFF.

The chain joins TRBV27 to TRBJ2-2; 7 nucleotides match TRBD2. CDR3 length: 14 residues. Germline CDR1 reads MNHEY; CDR2 reads SMNVEV (reference sequence). Trimming removed 3 bases from V and 5 bases from J; junction bases left unmatched: 3. The CDR3 nucleotides read TGTGCCAGCAGTTTTCTCGGGAGGACCGGGGAGCTGTTTTTT. This gives the protein CASSFLGRTGELFF.

This chain connects TRBV4-1 to TRBJ1-2; 7 positions match TRBD1. J gave up 8 bases and V 4 bases, and 10 bases lay outside the gene matches. The germline V gene has CDR1 MGHRA and CDR2 YSYEKL. This CDR3 comprises 14 residues. The CDR3 spells CASSRVTGNGGYTF. The CDR3 region has the DNA TGCGCCAGCAGCCGCGTGACAGGGAACGGCGGCTACACCTTC.

The J gene is TRBJ2-3, the V gene TRBV25-1; tentative D call: TRBD1 (6 bases). Germline V gene lookup returns CDR1 MGHDK and CDR2 SYGVNS. With 6 bases removed from V and 4 bases from J, the gap between germline ends came to 20 bases. CDR3 length: 16 residues. The CDR3 nucleotides read TGTGCCAGCAGCCACGGGAACGAACAGGGAGCAGATACGCAGTATTTT. As protein: CASSHGNEQGADTQYF.

CDR3 nucleotides: TGTGCCACCCGGGGTCAGGGGGTGAGTCAGCCCCAGCATTTT. It encodes CATRGQGVSQPQHF. The V call is TRBV15, the J call TRBJ1-5, with 7 bases lining up with TRBD1. The CDR3 has 14 amino acids. Germline values: CDR1 LNHNV, CDR2 YYDKDF (reference sequence). With V trimmed by 8 bases and J by 6 bases, 10 bases remained unmatched.

The chain combines TRBV10-3 with TRBJ2-7; 7 bases match TRBD1. The CDR3 is made up of 13 amino acids. J gave up 6 bases and V 2 bases, and 4 bases lay outside the gene matches. Germline CDR1 reads ENHRY; CDR2 reads SYGVKD. Here the CDR3 DNA reads TGTGCCATCAGTGAGGGGCAGGGGGTCGAGCAGTACTTC. It translates to CAISEGQGVEQYF.

The V call is TRBV2, the J call TRBJ1-6; unclear D gene. The V gene's germline CDR1 is SNHLY and CDR2 FYNNEI. Trimming left V 6 bases short and J 6 bases short, with 3 bases between. This CDR3 spans 11 amino acids. CDR3 protein: CASSSNSPLHF. CDR3 sequence (DNA): TGTGCCAGCAGCTCTAATTCACCCCTCCACTTT. The complete variable domain, with remaining parts taken from reference TRBV2 and TRBJ1-6, reads EPEVTQTPSHQVTQMGQEVILRCVPISNHLYFYWYRQILGQKVEFLVSFYNNEISEKSEIFDDQFSVERPDGSNFTLKIRSTKLEDSAMYFCASSSNSPLHFGNGTRLTVT.

This clone was recorded once. The rearrangement uses TRBV4-1 and TRBJ2-2; D is perhaps TRBD2 (6 bases). Trimming cost V 1 base and J 1 base, with 16 bases left between them. CDR1 is MGHRA and CDR2 is YSYEKL in the germline V gene. CDR3 length: 18 amino acids. CDR3 amino acids: CASSQGPGLKGNTGELFF. Here the CDR3 DNA reads TGCGCCAGCAGCCAAGGACCGGGACTTAAGGGGAACACCGGGGAGCTGTTTTTT.

This sequence joins TRBV9 and TRBJ1-5; D ambiguous. The CDR3 covers 13 residues. Looked up from germline, CDR1 is SGDLS and CDR2 is YYNGEE. V dropped 0 bases and J dropped 9 bases, with 10 bases sitting between them. Here the CDR3 reads CASSVGTSTPQHF. CDR3 nucleotide sequence: TGTGCCAGCAGCGTAGGAACCTCGACGCCCCAGCATTTT.

This chain links TRBV6-6 with TRBJ1-5; the match to TRBD1 covers 7 bases. Germline values: CDR1 MNHNY, CDR2 SVGAGI (reference sequence). Trimming removed 10 bases from V and 5 bases from J; junction bases left unmatched: 8. CDR3 size: 13 residues. The CDR3 DNA reads TGTGCCACAACGGACAGGTCCCATCAGCCCCAGCATTTT. It codes for CATTDRSHQPQHF.

The chain uses TRBV5-6 and TRBJ1-5; maybe TRBD1 (5 bases). Germline loops: CDR1 SGHDT, CDR2 YYEEEE. Trimming took 3 bases from V and 9 from J, leaving 16 bases between them. This CDR3 has 14 amino acids. The CDR3 nucleotides read TGTGCCAGCAGCTACGGGACGGCGGCTTCGCCCCAGCATTTT. Amino acid sequence: CASSYGTAASPQHF.

The chain uses TRBV7-2 and TRBJ2-3; no firm D call. The V and J ends lost 3 bases and 3 bases respectively, with 1 base between them. Germline V gene sequence: CDR1 SGHTA, CDR2 FQGNSA. This CDR3 has 11 residues. This CDR3 reads CASSLTDTQYF. The DNA for the CDR3 is TGTGCCAGCAGCTTGACAGATACGCAGTATTTT.